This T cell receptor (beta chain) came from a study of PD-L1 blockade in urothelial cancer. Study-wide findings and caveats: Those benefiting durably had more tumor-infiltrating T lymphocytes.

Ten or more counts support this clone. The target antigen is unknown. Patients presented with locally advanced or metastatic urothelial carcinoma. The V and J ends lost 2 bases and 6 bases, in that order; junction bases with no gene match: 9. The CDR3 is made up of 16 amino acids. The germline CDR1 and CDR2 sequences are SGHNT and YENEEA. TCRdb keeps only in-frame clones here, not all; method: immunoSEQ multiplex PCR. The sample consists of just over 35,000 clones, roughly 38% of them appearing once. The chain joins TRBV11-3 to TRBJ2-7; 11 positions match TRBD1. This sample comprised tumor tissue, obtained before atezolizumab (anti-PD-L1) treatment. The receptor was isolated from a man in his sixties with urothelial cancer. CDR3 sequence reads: CASSLSIGQGAGEQYF. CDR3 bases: TGTGCCAGCAGCTTATCCATTGGACAGGGGGCAGGCGAGCAGTACTTC.